The 24 T cell receptor beta chains below all came from one sample that was sequenced in a study of response to subunit inactivated influenza vaccine. Each CDR3 protein is one row after TCRdb ran MiXCR on the RT-PCR reads. The profile shows approximately 700,000 distinct CDR3 sequences, less than 20% of them singletons. Sequencing used PBMCs from blood, obtained 11 to 12 days after vaccination. These receptors originate from a man aged 50 to 60 who received an inactivated influenza vaccine.

This clonotype occurred a few times. The chain couples TRBV30 to TRBJ2-1, with 10 bases aligning to TRBD1. This CDR3 spans 14 amino acids. V gave up 2 bases and J gave up 6 bases; unmatched junction bases: 4. Germline V CDR1 and CDR2: GTSNPN, SVGIG (reference sequence). The CDR3 here is CAWSKDRGANEQFF. CDR3 sequence (DNA): TGTGCCTGGAGTAAGGACAGGGGGGCCAATGAGCAGTTCTTC.

In this sample, this clonotype turned up a few times. The V gene is TRBV6-1, the J gene TRBJ1-2, with D possibly matching TRBD1 (5 bases). CDR1 and CDR2 from the germline V gene are MNHNS and SASEGT. CDR3 size: 14 residues. V was trimmed by 4 bases and J by 5 bases, leaving 14 bases between them. The CDR3 loop is CASSVGDPRYGYTF. CDR3 DNA: TGTGCCAGCAGTGTAGGGGACCCTCGTTATGGCTACACCTTC.

A few counts support this clonotype. The rearrangement joins TRBV11-2 to TRBJ2-7, with TRBD1 matching over 7 bases. The CDR3 loop spans 14 amino acids. V lost 5 bases and J lost 2; bases outside the gene matches: 6. The germline CDR1 and CDR2 sequences are SGHAT and FQNNGV. CDR3 nucleotides: TGTGCCAGCAGCGAAAGGGACAGAACCTACGAGCAGTACTTC. Amino acids: CASSERDRTYEQYF.

This chain uses TRBV4-2 with TRBJ2-1; TRBD2 might be the D (5 bases). Germline V gene data show CDR1 as LGHNA and CDR2 as YNFKEQ. This CDR3 contains 17 residues. Trimming shortened V by 0 bases and J by 0 bases, and 12 bases separated the two germline ends. This CDR3 is CASSQDLAGPSYNEQFF. In DNA form, the CDR3 reads TGTGCCAGCAGCCAAGATCTTGCGGGCCCCTCCTACAATGAGCAGTTCTTC.

The V and J genes are TRBV5-5 and TRBJ2-5; 8 bases fit TRBD1. The CDR3 sequence is 15 residues long. V shed 4 bases and J 5 bases; nucleotides not matched to a gene: 10. CDR1 is SGHKS, CDR2 YYEKEE, per germline (reference sequence). CDR3 DNA sequence: TGTGCCAGCAGCACAGGGACAGGTCCCGGGGAGACCCAGTACTTC. Protein product: CASSTGTGPGETQYF.

In the case of this clonotype: An end of the junction differs from the germline gene, which may be a read error. The genes are TRBV4-1 and TRBJ1-2; TRBD1 matches at 8 bases. CDR1 is MGHRA and CDR2 is YSYEKL in the germline V gene. There are 15 residues in the CDR3. Here the CDR3 reads CASSQGQGAIYGYSF. DNA for the CDR3: TGCGCCAGCAGCCAAGGGCAGGGGGCGATCTATGGCTACTCCTTC.

This clonotype was counted only a few times. The chain recombines TRBV5-6 with TRBJ2-2, with TRBD1 as a possible D gene (6 bases). Germline CDR1 reads SGHDT; CDR2 reads YYEEEE. The V and J ends lost 5 bases and 1 base respectively, with 9 bases between them. The CDR3 has 14 amino acids. CDR3 protein: CASRSRGNTGELFF. CDR3 bases: TGTGCCAGCAGATCCAGGGGGAACACCGGGGAGCTGTTTTTT.

This clonotype has only a few counts. The chain uses TRBV6-2 or TRBV6-3 and TRBJ1-5, with D possibly being TRBD1 (5 bases). The CDR3 is 16 amino acids. V was clipped by 6 bases and J by 0 bases, with 15 bases between them. Germline V gene lookup returns CDR1 MNHEY and CDR2 SVGEGT. The CDR3 coding sequence is TGTGCCAGCAGACAGCCGGGGGTTAATAGCAATCAGCCCCAGCATTTT. The encoded protein is CASRQPGVNSNQPQHF.

This clonotype was found many times. The chain has TRBV2 and TRBJ2-5; 10 nucleotides match TRBD2. The CDR3 has 15 amino acids. The germline V gene encodes CDR1 SNHLY and CDR2 FYNNEI. The V and J ends lost 3 bases and 2 bases, in that order; junction bases with no gene match: 3. The CDR3 nucleotides are TGTGCCAGCAGTGATCGAGCGGGAGGGCAAGAGACCCAGTACTTC. Its protein product is CASSDRAGGQETQYF. Filled out from reference TRBV2 and TRBJ2-5, the complete variable domain reads EPEVTQTPSHQVTQMGQEVILRCVPISNHLYFYWYRQILGQKVEFLVSFYNNEISEKSEIFDDQFSVERPDGSNFTLKIRSTKLEDSAMYFCASSDRAGGQETQYFGPGTRLLVL.

This sequence joins TRBV29-1 and TRBJ2-3, with a possible D match to TRBD1 (6 bases). V was cut by 6 bases and J by 4 bases, with 11 bases left in between. Germline V CDR1 and CDR2: SQVTM, ANQGSEA. The CDR3 is 12 residues long. CDR3 nucleotides: TGCAGCGTCCCTACAGGGCCAGATACGCAGTATTTT. This codes for CSVPTGPDTQYF.

A few counts support this clonotype. This may be a read error, as it is one base from a much larger clone. The genes are TRBV7-9 and TRBJ2-7; D gene unclear. The germline V gene encodes CDR1 SEHNR and CDR2 FQNEAQ (reference sequence). The CDR3 extends over 11 amino acids. V was trimmed by 2 bases and J by 5 bases, leaving 4 bases between them. The CDR3 nucleotides are TGTGCCAGCAGCTTATGGGACGAGCAGTACTTC. Protein sequence: CASSLWDEQYF.

This clonotype was found a few times. The V gene is TRBV19, the J gene TRBJ2-7; 8 nucleotides line up with TRBD2. Per germline, CDR1 LNHDA and CDR2 SQIVND (reference sequence). J gave up 5 bases and V 2 bases, and 2 bases lay outside the gene matches. The CDR3 spans 13 residues. In DNA form, the CDR3 reads TGTGCCAGTAGTATACGGGAGGGGGACGAGCAGTACTTC. This encodes CASSIREGDEQYF.

At least ten counts were recorded for this clonotype. The V call is TRBV12-3 or TRBV12-4, the J call TRBJ2-3; weak D call: TRBD1 (6 bases). There are 13 residues in the CDR3. The V end lost 6 bases, the J end lost 4 bases, and 11 bases lay between the germline ends. The CDR3 loop reads CASRVQGSDTQYF. The CDR3 region has the DNA TGTGCCAGCAGGGTCCAGGGGTCAGATACGCAGTATTTT.

In its sample, this clonotype was seen a few times. The rearrangement uses TRBV2 and TRBJ2-7, with D unresolved. The CDR3 extends over 15 amino acids. Deletions cut 1 base from V and 0 bases from J, with 10 bases between. The V gene's germline CDR1 is SNHLY and CDR2 FYNNEI. The CDR3 region has the DNA TGTGCCAGCAGTGAAGGGCAGCCCCTCTCCTACGAGCAGTACTTC. Protein sequence: CASSEGQPLSYEQYF.

This clonotype was observed a few times. The rearrangement links TRBV7-2 to TRBJ2-5; tentative D call: TRBD2 (5 bases). Per the germline V gene, CDR1 is SGHTA and CDR2 is FQGNSA. The CDR3 consists of 15 residues. The V and J ends lost 3 bases and 5 bases respectively, with 16 bases between them. The CDR3 region has the DNA TGTGCCAGCAGCTTTCAGCCGGGCGGAGGTGAGACCCAGTACTTC. This gives the protein CASSFQPGGGETQYF.

The gene calls are TRBV2 and TRBJ2-5; D perhaps matches TRBD1 (5 bases). Trimming removed 5 bases from V and 4 bases from J, with 8 bases in between. There are 12 residues in the CDR3. The germline V gene has CDR1 SNHLY and CDR2 FYNNEI. The CDR3 DNA sequence: TGTGCCAGCAGTTGGACACGAGAGACCCAGTACTTC. It encodes CASSWTRETQYF.

The V gene is TRBV4-2, the J gene TRBJ2-7; 8 nucleotides agree with TRBD2. The CDR3 has 16 amino acids. Germline lookup yields CDR1 LGHNA and CDR2 YNFKEQ. The junction had 8 bases not matched to a gene; V was cut back by 1 base and J by 3 bases. CDR3 sequence: CASSQAAGGSHYEQYF. The CDR3 region has the DNA TGTGCCAGCAGCCAAGCTGCGGGGGGATCTCACTACGAGCAGTACTTC.

The chain couples TRBV27 to TRBJ2-3; 10 nucleotides match TRBD2. CDR1 MNHEY and CDR2 SMNVEV come from the germline V gene (reference sequence). V gave up 5 bases and J gave up 4 bases; unmatched junction bases: 9. CDR3 length equals 16 residues. For the CDR3, the DNA is TGTGCCAGCAGTCAACCCAAGCGGGAGGGGGCAGATACGCAGTATTTT. Translating it yields CASSQPKREGADTQYF.

This clonotype is a singleton in its sample. This chain connects TRBV7-9 to TRBJ1-2; D uncertain. Germline loops: CDR1 SEHNR, CDR2 FQNEAQ (reference sequence). Trimming left V 7 bases short and J 1 base short, with 10 bases between. The CDR3 spans 13 residues. CDR3 nucleotide sequence: TGTGCCAGCACCCCGGACCATAACTATGGCTACACCTTC. Its translation: CASTPDHNYGYTF. Using reference TRBV7-9 and TRBJ1-2 for the parts outside the CDR3, the full variable domain is DTGVSQNPRHKITKRGQNVTFRCDPISEHNRLYWYRQTLGQGPEFLTYFQNEAQLEKSRLLSDRFSAERPKGSFSTLEIQRTEQGDSAMYLCASTPDHNYGYTFGSGTRLTVV.

This clonotype appeared a few times. V is TRBV24-1 and J is TRBJ2-1; possible D gene TRBD1, 8 bases. Germline CDR1 is KGHDR and CDR2 is SFDVKD. This CDR3 has 19 residues. Trimming left V 5 bases short and J 3 bases short, with 25 bases between. Here the CDR3 reads CATSAAGDHQGAVYNEQFF. In nucleotides, the CDR3 is TGTGCCACCAGTGCCGCGGGGGATCATCAGGGGGCTGTCTACAATGAGCAGTTCTTC.

This chain connects TRBV5-1 to TRBJ2-1, with TRBD2 identical over 8 bases. Germline V gene lookup returns CDR1 SGHRS and CDR2 YFSETQ. The CDR3 sequence is 15 residues long. The J segment lost 8 bases and the V segment lost 4 bases, leaving 11 bases of the junction unmatched. The CDR3 region is CASSPRAGAGYEQFF. CDR3 nucleotide sequence: TGCGCCAGCAGCCCCCGAGCGGGGGCGGGTTATGAGCAGTTCTTC.

This clonotype occurred many times. The chain recombines TRBV28 with TRBJ2-3, with TRBD2 identical over 8 bases. CDR1 is MDHEN, CDR2 SYDVKM, per germline. This CDR3 comprises 14 residues. With V trimmed by 4 bases and J by 0 bases, 0 bases remained unmatched. CDR3 amino acids: CASSSSGSTDTQYF. The CDR3, as DNA: TGTGCCAGCAGTTCTAGCGGGAGCACAGATACGCAGTATTTT.

The gene calls are TRBV7-9 and TRBJ2-5, with TRBD1 identical over 7 bases. The ends lost 5 bases at V and 5 bases at J; junction bases unmatched: 11. This CDR3 region has 15 residues. Germline loops: CDR1 SEHNR, CDR2 FQNEAQ (reference sequence). CDR3 DNA: TGTGCCAGCAGCCCTTCTCTTAGGGGGCTTGAGACCCAGTACTTC. This sequence encodes CASSPSLRGLETQYF.

A few counts support this clonotype. The chain recombines TRBV20-1 with TRBJ2-7; 8 bases line up with TRBD2. This CDR3 has 14 amino acids. Germline CDR1 reads DFQATT; CDR2 reads SNEGSKA (reference sequence). Trimming cost V 0 bases and J 3 bases; bases outside gene matches: 4. The DNA of the CDR3 is TGCAGTGCTAGAGAACGGGGGGGGGTCTACGAGCAGTACTTC. It codes for CSARERGGVYEQYF.